Sequencing of this T cell receptor (beta chain) was carried out in a study of cytomegalovirus exposure and HLA in healthy donors. V lost 1 base to trimming and J lost 5 bases, with 8 bases between them. CDR3 length: 13 amino acids. Germline assignment: CDR1 SEHNR and CDR2 FQNEAQ (reference sequence). Use of 60 Vbeta and 13 Jbeta primers characterized the PCR. Generated by immunoSEQ multiplex PCR, the TCRdb table keeps only in-frame clones and is missing some. The data contain around 200,000 clones, roughly four fifths of them singletons. This chain uses TRBV7-9 with TRBJ1-1; maybe TRBD1 (5 bases). This TCR derives from a woman in her 40s in good health and CMV-seronegative. The sample was PBMCs. Here the CDR3 reads CASSLDAGTEAFF. CDR3 in DNA: TGTGCCAGCAGCTTAGATGCAGGGACTGAAGCTTTCTTT.